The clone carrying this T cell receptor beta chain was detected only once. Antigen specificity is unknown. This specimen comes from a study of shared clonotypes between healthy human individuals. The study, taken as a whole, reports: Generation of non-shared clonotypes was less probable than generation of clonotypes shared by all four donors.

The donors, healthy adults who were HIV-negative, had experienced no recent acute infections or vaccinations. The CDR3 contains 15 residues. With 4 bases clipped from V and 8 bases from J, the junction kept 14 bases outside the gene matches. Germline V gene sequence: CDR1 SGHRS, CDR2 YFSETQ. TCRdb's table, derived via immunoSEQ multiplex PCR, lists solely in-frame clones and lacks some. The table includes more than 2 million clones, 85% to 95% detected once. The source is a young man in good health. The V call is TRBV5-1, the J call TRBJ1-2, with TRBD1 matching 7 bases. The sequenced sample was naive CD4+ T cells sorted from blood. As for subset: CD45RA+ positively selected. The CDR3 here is CASSPGQADPRGYTF. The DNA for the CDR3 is TGCGCCAGCAGCCCAGGACAGGCCGACCCGCGCGGCTACACCTTC.